The subject of this entry is one TCR beta chain. This entry belongs to a study of cytomegalovirus exposure and HLA in healthy donors. Study details: Researchers found that about 82% of fewer than 450 genotyped donors fell within the Caucasian-associated ancestry cluster.

Researchers ran the PCR with 60 Vbeta and 13 Jbeta primers. Data came from immunoSEQ multiplex PCR; TCRdb stores just in-frame clones and leaves some out. The sample carries around 80,000 clones, roughly 78% recorded once. V was shortened by 3 bases and J by 6 bases, with 9 bases between the two germline ends. The CDR3 contains 13 residues. Germline V CDR1 and CDR2: SGHTA, FQGNSA. The TCR was taken from a man between 35 and 55 years old in good health and CMV-seronegative. The sequenced material came from PBMCs. V usage is TRBV7-2 and J usage is TRBJ2-1; unclear D gene. CDR3 in DNA: TGTGCCAGCAGCTTGTATCCCCTCAATGAGCAGTTCTTC. Protein: CASSLYPLNEQFF.